What follows are 30 T cell receptor beta chains derived from one specimen sequenced in a study of CD8 T cells in Susac syndrome. The RNA input was about 0.5 to 1 ug, and it was reverse transcribed with random hexamers. TCRdb called the immunoSEQ multiplex PCR reads again in MiXCR, with one record for every CDR3 protein. The sample gives 84,000 or so distinct CDR3 sequences, around 95% of which show up once; roughly 0.5% is in the top ten. Sequences were obtained from CD8+ T cells from PBMCs. The receptors come from a human donor with Susac syndrome.

This clonotype came up once. This chain joins TRBV20-1 and TRBJ2-1; 10 bases align to TRBD2. V lost 6 bases to trimming and J lost 8 bases; unmatched junction nucleotides: 22. From germline, CDR1 is DFQATT and CDR2 SNEGSKA (reference sequence). There are 18 residues in the CDR3. The CDR3 reads CSAQPWGLAGVGWDEQFF. In DNA form, the CDR3 reads TGCAGTGCCCAACCATGGGGCCTAGCGGGAGTGGGATGGGATGAGCAGTTCTTC.

The chain couples TRBV19 to TRBJ2-1, with 13 positions matching TRBD2. J was trimmed by 5 bases and V by 5 bases; bases with no gene match: 6. CDR3 length equals 16 residues. Germline values: CDR1 LNHDA, CDR2 SQIVND (reference sequence). The CDR3 DNA is TGTGCCAGTAGTCCAGGCGGGACTAGCGGGGACAATGAGCAGTTCTTC. Protein product: CASSPGGTSGDNEQFF. Together with reference TRBV19 and TRBJ2-1, the CDR3 gives the full variable domain: DGGITQSPKYLFRKEGQNVTLSCEQNLNHDAMYWYRQDPGQGLRLIYYSQIVNDFQKGDIAEGYSVSREKKESFPLTVTSAQKNPTAFYLCASSPGGTSGDNEQFFGPGTRLTVL.

The chain has TRBV12-3 or TRBV12-4 and TRBJ2-7; TRBD2 might be the D (6 bases). Trimming took 0 bases from V and 5 from J, leaving 11 bases between them. This CDR3 is 14 amino acids long. The CDR3 sequence is CASSLAILANEQYF. Here the CDR3 DNA reads TGTGCCAGCAGTTTAGCGATTCTAGCGAACGAGCAGTACTTC.

The CDR3 reads CASSLGVVGQETQYF. The CDR3 nucleotides read TGTGCCAGCAGCTTAGGTGTGGTTGGGCAAGAGACCCAGTACTTC. This chain connects TRBV11-2 to TRBJ2-5; D unclear. In germline, CDR1 is SGHAT, CDR2 FQNNGV. V was cut by 1 base and J by 2 bases, with 11 bases left in between. This CDR3 is built from 15 residues.

This chain connects TRBV9 to TRBJ2-7, with 9 bases fitting TRBD2. Losses at the gene ends were 5 bases for V and 0 bases for J; bases not matched to a gene: 3. Germline lookup yields CDR1 SGDLS and CDR2 YYNGEE. The CDR3 length is 14 residues. The CDR3, as DNA: TGTGCCAGCAGACCTAGCGGGGCCTCCTACGAGCAGTACTTC. This codes for CASRPSGASYEQYF.

This rearrangement joins TRBV6-1 to TRBJ2-3; D is uncertain. Trimming left V 1 base short and J 1 base short, with 9 bases between. CDR3 size: 15 residues. Per the germline V gene, CDR1 is MNHNS and CDR2 is SASEGT. The CDR3 DNA sequence: TGTGCCAGCAGTGAAGAGGAAGAGGGCACAGATACGCAGTATTTT. Translating gives CASSEEEEGTDTQYF.

The rearrangement joins TRBV27 to TRBJ2-7, with 7 bases that match TRBD2. The trim removed 10 bases at V and 5 bases at J, leaving 8 bases unmatched. This CDR3 contains 12 residues. CDR1 is MNHEY and CDR2 is SMNVEV in the germline V gene (reference sequence). CDR3 nucleotides: TGTGCCACCGCGGCGGGGGTGGACGAGCAGTACTTC. As protein: CATAAGVDEQYF.

This chain connects TRBV29-1 to TRBJ2-7; 10 bases map to TRBD2. In germline, CDR1 is SQVTM, CDR2 ANQGSEA. With V trimmed by 8 bases and J by 4 bases, 26 bases remained unmatched. CDR3 size: 19 residues. CDR3 nucleotide sequence: TGCAGCCCCCCGGACTACAGGGGGGAGAGCGGGAGGGCTGCGTACGAGCAGTACTTC. This codes for CSPPDYRGESGRAAYEQYF.

This chain joins TRBV6-1 and TRBJ2-7; perhaps TRBD1 as D (6 bases). With 0 bases removed from V and 3 bases from J, the gap between germline ends came to 12 bases. The V gene's germline CDR1 is MNHNS and CDR2 SASEGT. This CDR3 spans 15 amino acids. The CDR3 nucleotides are TGTGCCAGCAGTGAAGCTCACAGGGCACACTACGAGCAGTACTTC. Protein: CASSEAHRAHYEQYF.

CDR3 sequence: CASSLGTGHEQFF. In DNA form, the CDR3 reads TGCGCCAGCAGCTTGGGGACAGGGCATGAGCAGTTCTTC. This sequence joins TRBV5-1 and TRBJ2-1; 8 bases line up with TRBD1. This CDR3 is 13 amino acids long. V trimming: 0 bases; J trimming: 8 bases; junction bases outside the gene matches: 1. Germline assignment: CDR1 SGHRS and CDR2 YFSETQ.

This rearrangement joins TRBV5-5 to TRBJ2-3; D unresolved. This CDR3 contains 12 residues. Trimming took off 1 base at V and 6 bases at J, with 6 bases between the two ends. The germline V gene has CDR1 SGHKS and CDR2 YYEKEE (reference sequence). The CDR3 loop is CASSLKGDTQYF. The CDR3 DNA is TGTGCCAGCAGCTTGAAAGGGGATACGCAGTATTTT.

The chain carries TRBV12-3 or TRBV12-4 and TRBJ1-2; 10 bases map to TRBD1. The CDR3 consists of 15 residues. V dropped 7 bases and J dropped 4; count of bases not matched to a gene: 9. The CDR3 nucleotides read TGTGCCAGCAATAGTGGACAGGGGGAAGGCTATGGCTACACCTTC. This translates into CASNSGQGEGYGYTF.

The CDR3 DNA reads as TGTGCCAGCAGTGAAGTAACCGTGCAGTACTTC. Translation: CASSEVTVQYF. The chain employs TRBV6-1 and TRBJ2-7; D unclear. The CDR3 is made up of 11 amino acids. Trimming stripped 1 base from V and 9 bases from J, with 7 bases between. Germline V gives CDR1 MNHNS, CDR2 SASEGT.

The chain has TRBV6-2 or TRBV6-3 and TRBJ1-5, with D uncertain. CDR3 size: 15 residues. V gave up 0 bases and J gave up 2 bases, with 8 bases separating them. Germline V gives CDR1 MNHEY, CDR2 SVGEGT. The CDR3 sequence: CASSYSTRGNQPQHF. The CDR3 DNA reads TGTGCCAGCAGTTACTCGACGAGGGGCAATCAGCCCCAGCATTTT.

The V and J genes are TRBV5-4 and TRBJ1-1; no clear D gene. Trimming removed 3 bases at V and 6 bases at J, with 9 bases between. This CDR3 comprises 12 residues. The V gene's germline CDR1 is SGHNT and CDR2 YYREEE (reference sequence). The CDR3 is CASSSGDPEAFF. CDR3 bases: TGTGCCAGCAGCTCGGGAGACCCTGAAGCTTTCTTT.

Here the CDR3 DNA reads TGCAGTGCTAGCGACCGGGACAGACTCACAGATACGCAGTATTTT. Amino acid sequence: CSASDRDRLTDTQYF. The chain recombines TRBV20-1 with TRBJ2-3; 7 nucleotides line up with TRBD1. Trimming removed 3 bases from V and 2 bases from J; junction bases left unmatched: 8. CDR1 and CDR2 (germline): DFQATT, SNEGSKA (reference sequence). This CDR3 contains 15 residues.

The genes are TRBV9 and TRBJ2-5; 11 nucleotides align to TRBD1. Germline V CDR1 and CDR2: SGDLS, YYNGEE. J was trimmed by 5 bases and V by 3 bases; bases with no gene match: 6. The CDR3 covers 15 residues. The DNA for the CDR3 is TGTGCCAGCAGCGAGTGGACAGGGGGCGAGGAGACCCAGTACTTC. Its protein product is CASSEWTGGEETQYF.

This rearrangement joins TRBV4-1 to TRBJ2-7; TRBD2 might be the D (5 bases). Germline CDR1 MGHRA, CDR2 YSYEKL. The CDR3 has 13 residues. Between the trimmed V and J ends, which lost 3 bases and 2 bases, there was a span of 8 bases. The chain's CDR3 is CASSHSGTYEQYF. The CDR3 DNA is TGCGCCAGCAGCCACTCCGGGACCTACGAGCAGTACTTC.

CDR3 region: CASTSAMKQFF. The CDR3 region has the DNA TGTGCCAGCACATCTGCAATGAAGCAGTTCTTC. This chain joins TRBV12-3 or TRBV12-4 and TRBJ2-1; D is unclear. The CDR3 spans 11 residues. The V and J ends lost 7 bases and 11 bases respectively, with 12 bases between them.

This clonotype was counted a single time. The V and J genes are TRBV20-1 and TRBJ2-1, with 11 bases aligning to TRBD2. The CDR3 consists of 16 residues. The germline V gene has CDR1 DFQATT and CDR2 SNEGSKA (reference sequence). V lost 3 bases, J lost 4 bases, and 8 bases stayed unmatched. The CDR3 DNA reads TGCAGTGCTAGGGAGACCGGGACTAGCGGATACAATGAGCAGTTCTTC. The encoded protein is CSARETGTSGYNEQFF.

The chain links TRBV20-1 to TRBJ2-7; D might be TRBD1 (5 bases). Germline V gene data show CDR1 as DFQATT and CDR2 as SNEGSKA (reference sequence). The V and J ends lost 6 bases and 0 bases respectively, with 15 bases between them. The CDR3 consists of 14 residues. CDR3 bases: TGCAGTGCCAGGGTCAGCTACGGCTCCTACGAGCAGTACTTC. Translated, it gives CSARVSYGSYEQYF.

The chain recombines TRBV15 with TRBJ2-7; TRBD2 might be the D (5 bases). Germline loops: CDR1 LNHNV, CDR2 YYDKDF (reference sequence). Trimming removed 1 base from V and 7 bases from J, with 14 bases in between. The CDR3 runs to 14 residues. In DNA, the CDR3 is TGTGCCACCAGCAGAGGATCCGGGGTATGGGAGCAGTACTTC. Translation gives CATSRGSGVWEQYF.

J is TRBJ2-1 and V is TRBV12-5, with TRBD2 matching over 7 bases. The J segment lost 4 bases and the V segment lost 5 bases, leaving 2 bases of the junction unmatched. The CDR3 runs to 13 residues. Germline lookup yields CDR1 LGHNT and CDR2 FRNRAP. DNA for the CDR3: TGTGCTAGTGGTGGGGGAGGGTACAATGAGCAGTTCTTC. Translating it yields CASGGGGYNEQFF.

The chain's CDR3 is CASSSSLAGGWNEQFF. The CDR3 bases are TGTGCCAGCAGCTCCTCCCTAGCGGGTGGCTGGAATGAGCAGTTCTTC. This chain connects TRBV7-9 to TRBJ2-1; 8 bases fit TRBD2. Germline values: CDR1 SEHNR, CDR2 FQNEAQ (reference sequence). V gave up 4 bases and J gave up 7 bases; unmatched junction bases: 12. CDR3 length equals 16 residues.

This chain connects TRBV13 to TRBJ1-1, with 7 bases lining up with TRBD1. The CDR3 totals 13 residues. The junction had 9 bases not matched to a gene; V was cut back by 4 bases and J by 10 bases. Per germline, CDR1 PRHDT and CDR2 FYEKMQ (reference sequence). CDR3 region: CASSWDRGRGAFF. In DNA, the CDR3 is TGTGCCAGCAGCTGGGACAGAGGTCGAGGAGCTTTCTTT.

The chain couples TRBV29-1 to TRBJ1-1; perhaps TRBD1 as D (5 bases). The V gene's germline CDR1 is SQVTM and CDR2 ANQGSEA. The CDR3 sequence is 14 residues long. Trimming left V 0 bases short and J 1 base short, with 9 bases between. This CDR3 is CSVEEGQGNTEAFF. The DNA of the CDR3 is TGCAGCGTTGAAGAGGGTCAGGGGAACACTGAAGCTTTCTTT. Full variable domain (outside the CDR3, taken from reference TRBV29-1 and TRBJ1-1): SAVISQKPSRDICQRGTSLTIQCQVDSQVTMMFWYRQQPGQSLTLIATANQGSEATYESGFVIDKFPISRPNLTFSTLTVSNMSPEDSSIYLCSVEEGQGNTEAFFGQGTRLTVV.

The rearrangement links TRBV15 to TRBJ2-1; D ambiguous. Between the trimmed V and J ends, which lost 0 bases and 8 bases, there was a span of 5 bases. The CDR3 is 12 residues long. The germline gives CDR1 LNHNV, CDR2 YYDKDF (reference sequence). CDR3 protein: CATSRDPDEQFF. The CDR3 DNA reads TGTGCCACCAGCAGAGATCCCGATGAGCAGTTCTTC.

The chain links TRBV2 to TRBJ1-2, with 8 bases identical to TRBD1. Germline assignment: CDR1 SNHLY and CDR2 FYNNEI. This CDR3 is 15 amino acids long. J lost 1 base, V lost 0 bases, and 1 base had no gene match. CDR3 in amino acids: CASSEAGTGNYGYTF. The DNA for the CDR3 is TGTGCCAGCAGTGAAGCTGGGACAGGTAACTATGGCTACACCTTC.

The rearrangement joins TRBV4-1 to TRBJ2-7; tentatively, D is TRBD1 (5 bases). This CDR3 is 16 amino acids long. The germline V gene has CDR1 MGHRA and CDR2 YSYEKL. V was shortened by 0 bases and J by 2 bases, with 14 bases between the two germline ends. The CDR3 bases are TGCGCCAGCAGCCAAGATCGTGACAGCAAAACCTACGAGCAGTACTTC. Residues: CASSQDRDSKTYEQYF.

The chain joins TRBV12-3 or TRBV12-4 to TRBJ2-1; 7 bases fit TRBD2. The CDR3 spans 15 residues. Losses at the gene ends were 3 bases for V and 4 bases for J; bases not matched to a gene: 6. The CDR3 DNA is TGTGCCAGCAGTTTTGACGAGCGGGGATACAATGAGCAGTTCTTC. Protein sequence: CASSFDERGYNEQFF.